The present TCR beta chain was sequenced within a study of cytomegalovirus exposure and HLA in healthy donors (dated by TCRdb to the late 2010s). The study in broad terms: According to an earlier analysis of 550 to 750 of the donors, about 179 million T cells yielded 120 million or so unique TCR beta sequences and less than 300 Gb of sequence data. Around 300 gigabases of sequencing data and tens of millions of unique TCR sequences were included in an early release covering around 650 HLA-typed donors. Of the 350 to 450 genotyped donors, 65% to 90% fell in the genetic ancestry cluster associated with self-reported Caucasian donors. The study aimed to test whether signatures of past pathogen exposure could be identified by cataloging public T cell receptors. The study profiled the T cell repertoires of hundreds of subjects by immunosequencing and related them to cytomegalovirus serostatus. In addition to the first cohort of approximately 650 subjects, a separate validation cohort of about 120 different subjects was used. To predict cytomegalovirus infection status, the study brought together high-throughput TCR immunosequencing, statistical association of individual TCRs with disease status, and machine learning. A later analysis re-analyzed previously published TCR beta repertoires from roughly 630 donors and added high-resolution HLA genotyping to study TCR occurrence patterns. The later analysis used no new phenotypic data to find candidate immune exposures, relying instead on TCR beta sequences and their occurrence across donors. To decide whether each TCR beta V gene segment behaved as functional or pseudogenic, an earlier analysis of approximately 620 of the donors relied on high-throughput TCR beta sequencing. Donor age, sex, ethnicity and CMV serostatus were compiled together with the repertoire data. A later genetic analysis took genome-wide SNP genotypes for about 55% of the 666 donors and used that subset as a discovery cohort. Every discovery cohort repertoire had been produced on one sequencing platform. Class I and class II HLA loci were covered by the typing at four-digit resolution. The number of typed donors differed by locus: roughly 620-640 for A, B, C, DRB1 and DQB1; approximately 520 for DQA1; some 590 for DPA1; and 450 to 480 for DPB1. Roughly five DR-DQ haplotypes were treated as single units for association and clustering because of strong linkage in the cohort. Among 300 to 500 genotyped donors of the cohort, an average of approximately 240,000 unique TCR beta nucleotide sequences was sequenced per donor, of which 15% to 20% were non-productive. Here is what the overall study found, with its caveats: The sequencing pipeline was judged likely to have produced a cluster of highly shared sequence variants as a technical artifact. Cytomegalovirus status was reported to be diagnosed by the classifier with high specificity and sensitivity in both the original and validation cohorts. Roughly uniform sequencing depth across donors was assumed in presence/absence analyses, although this assumption may not hold. HLA typing was unavailable for some donors at each locus, so association tests used only the typed subset. The authors suggested that the approach could potentially be generalized to other disease states and immunological phenotypes. Broadly in line with IMGT annotations, most TCR beta V segments showed up in productive rearrangements about 87% or about 30% of the time in an earlier analysis of 587 of the donors. A later analysis associated 16,951 TCR beta sequences with specific HLA alleles at a false discovery rate of 0.05. The 87-base-pair reads could not distinguish some IMGT-functional V segments, including TRBV6-2 and TRBV6-3, so those segments were excluded. According to a later analysis, most CMV-associated TCR beta chains appeared to be HLA-restricted, and the HLA associations seemed to be driven largely by CMV exposure. V-gene and J-gene trimming of TCR beta chains was associated with a missense DCLRE1C variant in a later genetic analysis, and the association was replicated in an independent cohort. A further reported finding was that TCR beta sequences accurately predicted the HLA-A and HLA-B alleles for most subjects in the first cohort. The cohort was sequenced for TCR beta chains only, and without alpha or paired-chain data the features that could be detected were limited. In a later analysis, the rate of TCR association differed among HLA loci, with DRB1 alleles having the most associated TCRs and HLA-C alleles having the fewest. Strong co-occurrence of HLA alleles, especially DR and DQ, made assigning TCR associations to individual alleles difficult. In a later analysis, HLA-associated TCR beta chains showed more clonal expansion and lower generation probabilities than non-associated chains that were equally common. A total of about 180 TCR beta chains were listed by the study as associated with cytomegalovirus. Most TCR sequences were observed very rarely across donors, whereas some public TCRs were present in many individuals. The only immune exposure information available for the cohort was CMV serostatus. Compared with the approximately 670-donor mean, donors in an Asian-associated ancestry cluster had fewer N-insertions in productive TCRs, according to a later genetic analysis. Several of the top co-occurrence clusters appeared to be linked to parvovirus B19, influenza, CMV and Epstein-Barr virus, according to a later analysis. Because counts were too low, seventeen rarely observed V segments, including chromosome 9 orphons, were left out of the earlier analysis of 587 of the donors. Correlated functional status among segregating V segments might reflect linkage disequilibrium, but an unknown experimental factor could not be ruled out. A few of the identified cytomegalovirus-associated TCR beta chains were confirmed in vitro to be specific for cytomegalovirus antigens.

The cohort consisted of 666 healthy bone marrow donors. All cohort members were sampled while nominally healthy, although unrecorded immune exposures were likely present. The donor was CMV seropositive and belonged to the group of 250 to 350 seropositive cohort members. Every donor gave a peripheral blood sample, and the peripheral blood mononuclear cells from that sample were used for TCR beta sequencing. Genomic DNA extraction from the blood cell samples was performed with the Qiagen DNeasy Blood Extraction Kit. The method was the immunoSEQ multiplex PCR assay. A mixture of 60 forward primers for TCR Vbeta segments and 13 reverse primers for TCR Jbeta segments was used in the multiplex PCR. A multiplex PCR assay on genomic DNA amplified the CDR3 region of rearranged TCR beta genes. The amplified TCR beta libraries were sequenced on the Illumina HiSeq System as 87-base-pair reads. On the study's bioinformatics: A later analysis counted some 74 million unique TCR beta chains across the 500 to 850 repertoires, and 10 million to 12 million of these chains were shared by at least two donors. Raw reads were error-corrected and collapsed into unique sequences with a nearest-neighbor algorithm that merged closely related sequences to remove PCR and sequencing errors. To assign V, D and J gene segments, CDR3 sequences were aligned to IMGT reference sequences. For a sequence to be retained, a match of at least six nucleotides was required to both a V gene segment and a J gene segment. Rearrangements were classified as productive when the CDR3 lacked stop codons and remained in frame with V and J, and all other rearrangements were classified as non-productive. CDR3 was defined by IMGT convention, running from the second conserved V-encoded cysteine to the conserved J-encoded phenylalanine. The earlier analysis of 500 to 750 of the donors excluded any sequence lacking an unambiguous match to a single V gene segment. An earlier analysis of approximately 590 of the donors classified V segments as functional when productive rearrangements were above 56.7% and as segregating when the standard deviation between donors was above 5%. To diagnose cytomegalovirus status from the catalog of TCR beta chain sequences, a statistical classification framework was built. In a later analysis, TCR nucleotide sequences were compared against IMGT/GENE-DB human TR gene sequences so that V and J genes could be assigned. Using the TCRdist pipeline, a later analysis assigned CDR3 sequences along with most-parsimonious VDJ recombination scenarios. In a later analysis, each TCR beta chain was defined by its CDR3 amino acid sequence together with its V-gene family, and reads without a unique V-gene family were excluded. As a way to deal with suspected cross-contamination and a sequencing artifact, a later analysis dropped 592 nucleotide sequences that were highly shared and had low generation probability. A later analysis calculated a clonal expansion index for each public chain from normalized within-repertoire ranks of inferred template counts. In a later analysis, generation probabilities were computed using a VDJ recombination model fitted to out-of-frame rearrangements, and the results were checked against IGoR. Hypergeometric tests were used in a later analysis to score TCR-TCR, TCR-HLA and TCR-CMV co-occurrence, with a repertoire-size bias correction applied to the TCR pairs. False discovery rates were estimated in a later analysis by permuting HLA or CMV assignments 20 times. In a later analysis, co-occurring TCRs were grouped using DBSCAN, and TCRdist sequence similarity was added for clustering within HLA-allele-positive subsets. Co-occurrence clustering excluded repertoires with fewer than 30,000 or more than 120,000 public chains, plus five with anomalous nucleotide sharing. The table was pulled from immuneACCESS by TCRdb, which kept in-frame rearrangements only. Such tables lose some clones; where checked, under half of the loss comes from unresolved V genes, and the rest has no known cause. That table furnishes V, J and clone size, whereas the DNA furnished D and trimming. In all, the sample holds approximately 130,000 clones, and 82% of those were seen once. The ten largest clones take up about 8.1% of the sample.

The CDR3 numbers 14 residues from cysteine through phenylalanine. The entry retains the CDR3 DNA only, 42 bases that are in frame from base 1. Via the germline V gene, CDR1 is KGHSH and CDR2 LQKENI. The germline V end is reduced by 5 bases and the J end by 4 bases; junction bases left unmatched: 4. In the case of this clone: Its specific antigen is unknown. The record has no base qualities; no much larger clone is one base away.

The rearrangement joined TRBV18 to TRBJ2-5; 10 bases in the junction line up with TRBD1. The specimen was PBMCs. The sequence was collected from a woman aged 45 to 65 in good health and CMV-seropositive. The nucleotide sequence reads as follows: TGTGCCAGCTCAAGCCGGGACAGGGGAGAGACCCAGTACTTC. Protein translation: CASSSRDRGETQYF. Beyond the CDR3, the reference TRBV18 and TRBJ2-5 genes provide the residues; the full variable domain reads: NAGVMQNPRHLVRRRGQEARLRCSPMKGHSHVYWYRQLPEEGLKFMVYLQKENIIDESGMPKERFSAEFPKEGPSILRIQQVVRGDSAAYFCASSSRDRGETQYFGPGTRLLVL.